The 19 T cell receptor beta chains presented below share a single source sample, sequenced in a study of blood T cell repertoires in COVID-19. Only in-frame clones appear in the TCRdb table, and some are missing; sequencing was by immunoSEQ multiplex PCR. The data hold fewer than 400,000 clones, with just under 90% observed a single time. The specimen was peripheral blood. All receptors derive from a woman aged 25 to 39 with COVID-19, enrolled during active disease.

The chain is built from TRBV2 and TRBJ1-1; 9 bases align to TRBD1. This CDR3 spans 12 amino acids. J was trimmed by 12 bases and V by 4 bases; bases with no gene match: 6. Germline V CDR1 and CDR2: SNHLY, FYNNEI. CDR3 amino acids: CASSGDREVPFF. The CDR3 nucleotides are TGTGCCAGCAGTGGGGACAGGGAGGTGCCTTTCTTT.

The chain has TRBV4-3 and TRBJ2-6; D unclear. There are 15 residues in the CDR3. V lost 0 bases and J 2 bases, leaving 5 bases between the germline ends. Germline-derived CDR1 and CDR2 are LGHNA and YSLEER. CDR3 nucleotide sequence: TGCGCCAGCAGCCAAGATGGGCCTGGGGCCAACGTCCTGACTTTC. Encoded protein: CASSQDGPGANVLTF.

Note on this clone: The sample has other DNA sequences that encode this CDR3 too. The V and J genes are TRBV4-3 and TRBJ2-7, with 11 bases lining up with TRBD1. The CDR3 loop spans 15 amino acids. The V segment lost 1 base and the J segment 4 bases; nucleotides outside the gene matches: 3. Germline-derived CDR1 and CDR2 are LGHNA and YSLEER. The DNA of the CDR3 is TGCGCCAGCAGCCAAGCCGGGACAGGGGGTTACGAGCAGTACTTC. This translates into CASSQAGTGGYEQYF.

The chain has TRBV5-6 and TRBJ2-2; 8 positions match TRBD1. From germline, CDR1 is SGHDT and CDR2 YYEEEE. V lost 4 bases to trimming and J lost 1 base; unmatched junction nucleotides: 9. This CDR3 comprises 17 residues. Here the CDR3 DNA reads TGTGCCAGCAGCACTGGACAGGGCGTTTTGAACACCGGGGAGCTGTTTTTT. Its translation: CASSTGQGVLNTGELFF.

Written as DNA, the CDR3 is TGTGCCAGCAGTCAACCGGGACAGGACTATGGCTACACCTTC. It translates to CASSQPGQDYGYTF. V and J are TRBV5-4 and TRBJ1-2; 8 nucleotides agree with TRBD1. Germline values: CDR1 SGHNT, CDR2 YYREEE (reference sequence). Unmatched junction bases numbered 6, after V lost 5 bases and J lost 3 bases. The CDR3 consists of 14 residues.

A single count supports this clone. The V gene is TRBV19, the J gene TRBJ1-6, with 10 bases that match TRBD1. The CDR3 has 14 residues. CDR1 is LNHDA and CDR2 is SQIVND in the germline V gene (reference sequence). Trimming took 5 bases from V and 13 from J; bases not matched to a gene: 8. The CDR3 nucleotides are TGTGCCAGTAGTCCCGGGACAGGGGAACGGCCCCTCCACTTT. Translated, it gives CASSPGTGERPLHF.

This clone was seen just once. This rearrangement joins TRBV7-9 to TRBJ1-6; unclear D gene. Trimming stripped 7 bases from V and 8 bases from J, with 18 bases between. CDR3 length equals 15 residues. Germline V gene sequence: CDR1 SEHNR, CDR2 FQNEAQ (reference sequence). This CDR3 reads CASNSGGRAHSPLHF. The CDR3 DNA reads as TGTGCCAGCAACTCGGGAGGGAGGGCCCATTCACCCCTCCACTTT.

The rearrangement uses TRBV18 and TRBJ1-2; the D gene is possibly TRBD1 (5 bases). The CDR3 contains 14 residues. Germline V gene lookup returns CDR1 KGHSH and CDR2 LQKENI. The V and J ends lost 3 bases and 6 bases respectively, with 14 bases between them. CDR3 nucleotides: TGTGCCAGCTCACCTTGGGGCAGGGCGGATGGCTACACCTTC. Protein product: CASSPWGRADGYTF. Complete variable domain (other parts from reference TRBV18 and TRBJ1-2): NAGVMQNPRHLVRRRGQEARLRCSPMKGHSHVYWYRQLPEEGLKFMVYLQKENIIDESGMPKERFSAEFPKEGPSILRIQQVVRGDSAAYFCASSPWGRADGYTFGSGTRLTVV.

The rearrangement links TRBV4-2 to TRBJ1-3, with D uncertain. The CDR3 has 16 residues. V lost 0 bases, J lost 4 bases, and 13 bases lay in between. Germline CDR1 LGHNA, CDR2 YNFKEQ. CDR3 sequence reads: CASSQDLGGSGNTIYF. CDR3 nucleotide sequence: TGTGCCAGCAGCCAAGATCTAGGCGGGTCCGGAAACACCATATATTTT.

For the CDR3, the DNA is TGCGCCAGCAGCCAAGATGGGGCAGGGGGCGGGTTTGGCTACACCTTC. The encoded protein is CASSQDGAGGGFGYTF. The rearrangement links TRBV4-1 to TRBJ1-2; TRBD1 agrees at 8 bases. V shed 0 bases, J shed 7 bases, and the junction held 10 bases outside the gene matches. Germline CDR1 is MGHRA and CDR2 is YSYEKL. The CDR3 is 16 residues long.

V gene TRBV3-1 (or the pseudogene TRBV3-2) combines with J gene TRBJ1-6; a possible D gene is TRBD1 (6 bases). Trimming took 0 bases from V and 10 from J, leaving 16 bases between them. The CDR3 runs to 16 residues. Germline CDR1 and CDR2: LGHDT and YNNKEL (reference sequence). For the CDR3, the DNA is TGTGCCAGCAGCCAAGAACAGGGCCTTCTTGGGTCACCCCTCCACTTT. It yields the protein CASSQEQGLLGSPLHF.

The rearrangement uses TRBV24-1 and TRBJ2-2; 10 nucleotides agree with TRBD1. The J segment lost 8 bases and the V segment lost 9 bases, leaving 5 bases of the junction unmatched. The CDR3 runs to 13 residues. Germline V gene lookup returns CDR1 KGHDR and CDR2 SFDVKD. As DNA, the CDR3 is TGTGCCACCTCAGACAGGGGGCGGGGGGAGCTGTTTTTT. It translates to CATSDRGRGELFF.

The CDR3 loop is CAWSVSWRDREFYEQYF. In DNA, the CDR3 is TGTGCCTGGAGTGTATCGTGGCGGGACAGGGAATTCTACGAGCAGTACTTC. This chain connects TRBV30 to TRBJ2-7; 9 bases map to TRBD1. In germline, CDR1 is GTSNPN, CDR2 SVGIG (reference sequence). V gave up 0 bases and J gave up 3 bases; unmatched junction bases: 12. The CDR3 consists of 17 residues.

This sequence joins TRBV5-4 and TRBJ2-1; 8 nucleotides agree with TRBD2. Germline V gives CDR1 SGHNT, CDR2 YYREEE (reference sequence). V gave up 4 bases and J gave up 4 bases; unmatched junction bases: 7. The CDR3 totals 15 residues. The CDR3 DNA follows: TGTGCCAGCAGCCCCCTCGGGACTAGGTACAATGAGCAGTTCTTC. Residues: CASSPLGTRYNEQFF.

The chain combines TRBV9 with TRBJ2-2; D may be TRBD1 (7 bases). CDR3 size: 14 residues. V shed 5 bases and J shed 4 bases, with 12 bases lying between them. In germline, CDR1 is SGDLS, CDR2 YYNGEE. CDR3 residues: CASSRGRGTGELFF. The CDR3 DNA reads as TGTGCCAGCAGTAGGGGGCGGGGCACCGGGGAGCTGTTTTTT.

This clone was counted once. The V and J genes are TRBV6-5 and TRBJ2-1; no reliable D call. CDR3 length equals 11 residues. The germline gives CDR1 MNHEY, CDR2 SVGAGI. V was trimmed by 8 bases and J by 6 bases, leaving 8 bases between them. The DNA of the CDR3 is TGTGCCAGCGGGCCGGCCAATGAGCAGTTCTTC. Amino acid sequence: CASGPANEQFF.

J is TRBJ2-2 and V is TRBV2; 12 bases line up with TRBD2. The CDR3 loop spans 14 amino acids. V lost 5 bases to trimming and J lost 6 bases; unmatched junction nucleotides: 1. Germline CDR1 reads SNHLY; CDR2 reads FYNNEI. In DNA form, the CDR3 reads TGTGCCAGCAGTCGGACTAGCGGGGCCGGGGAGCTGTTTTTT. Translating gives CASSRTSGAGELFF.

The gene calls are TRBV11-2 and TRBJ2-5, with 8 bases aligning to TRBD1. Germline assignment: CDR1 SGHAT and CDR2 FQNNGV. J was trimmed by 3 bases and V by 1 base; bases with no gene match: 1. The length of the CDR3 is 14 residues. CDR3 coding DNA: TGTGCCAGCAGCTTAGGGACAGGGAAAGAGACCCAGTACTTC. It is translated as CASSLGTGKETQYF.

The chain has TRBV5-1 and TRBJ1-1, with a possible D match to TRBD1 (6 bases). Germline loops: CDR1 SGHRS, CDR2 YFSETQ. The CDR3 extends over 14 amino acids. Trimming left V 4 bases short and J 2 bases short, with 12 bases between. The CDR3 region has the DNA TGCGCCAGCAGCCGGGCAGGGGAAAACACTGAAGCTTTCTTT. Protein sequence: CASSRAGENTEAFF. Using reference TRBV5-1 and TRBJ1-1 for the parts outside the CDR3, the full variable domain is KAGVTQTPRYLIKTRGQQVTLSCSPISGHRSVSWYQQTPGQGLQFLFEYFSETQRNKGNFPGRFSGRQFSNSRSEMNVSTLELGDSALYLCASSRAGENTEAFFGQGTRLTVV.